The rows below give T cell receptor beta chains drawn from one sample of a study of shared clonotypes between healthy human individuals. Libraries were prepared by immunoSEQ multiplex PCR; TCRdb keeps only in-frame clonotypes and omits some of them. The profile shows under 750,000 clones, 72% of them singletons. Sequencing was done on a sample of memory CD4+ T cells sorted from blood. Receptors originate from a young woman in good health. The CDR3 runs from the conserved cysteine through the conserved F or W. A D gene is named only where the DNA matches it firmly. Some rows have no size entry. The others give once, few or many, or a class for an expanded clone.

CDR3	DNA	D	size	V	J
CAWSALREQFF	TGTGCCTGGAGTGCCCTCAGGGAGCAGTTCTTC	NA	NA	TRBV30	TRBJ2-1
CASTTGVGGYTF	TGTGCCAGCACCACAGGGGTAGGTGGCTACACCTTC	TRBD1	NA	TRBV6-5	TRBJ1-2
CASSLAIPGHKLHEQYF	TGTGCCAGCTCACTAGCAATCCCGGGACACAAATTACACGAGCAGTACTTC	NA	NA	TRBV18	TRBJ2-7
CASSSRGNTEAFF	TGTGCCAGCAGCTCCCGAGGGAACACTGAAGCTTTCTTT	NA	NA	TRBV7-9	TRBJ1-1
CASSLTGGGSFNEQFF	TGTGCCAGCAGTTTAACGGGCGGCGGGAGTTTCAATGAGCAGTTCTTC	TRBD2	NA	TRBV28	TRBJ2-1
CASSSPPGSDYEQYF	TGTGCCAGCAGTTCCCCCCCAGGGAGTGACTACGAGCAGTACTTC	NA	NA	TRBV28	TRBJ2-7
CAGRTSGSGMNTGELFF	TGTGCCGGAAGGACTAGCGGGAGCGGAATGAACACCGGGGAGCTGTTTTTT	TRBD2	many	TRBV30	TRBJ2-2
CASSQSTGELFF	TGTGCCAGCAGCCAGAGCACCGGGGAGCTGTTTTTT	NA	NA	TRBV11-2	TRBJ2-2
CASSLAGAGGNEQFF	TGTGCCAGCAGTCTCGCGGGAGCGGGGGGCAATGAGCAGTTCTTC	TRBD2	NA	TRBV2	TRBJ2-1
CAWSGGQGETQYF	TGTGCCTGGAGTGGAGGACAGGGCGAGACCCAGTACTTC	TRBD1	NA	TRBV30	TRBJ2-5
CASSFQEGDRTDTQYF	TGTGCCAGCAGCTTCCAAGAGGGAGATCGGACAGATACGCAGTATTTT	NA	NA	TRBV7-7	TRBJ2-3
CASSPSSGSYNEQFF	TGCGCCAGCAGCCCCTCCAGCGGGTCCTACAATGAGCAGTTCTTC	NA	NA	TRBV5-1	TRBJ2-1
CASSSTSGTTYEQYF	TGCGCCAGCAGCTCGACAAGCGGAACAACCTACGAGCAGTACTTC	NA	few	TRBV5-1	TRBJ2-7
CASSELGTTTKLFF	TGTGCCAGCAGTGAACTTGGGACAACCACCAAGCTGTTTTTT	NA	NA	TRBV2	TRBJ1-4
CASSFRQGGVTEAFF	TGTGCCAGCAGCTTTCGGCAGGGGGGTGTCACTGAAGCTTTCTTT	TRBD1	once	TRBV11-2	TRBJ1-1
CSGETGDGYTF	TGCAGCGGGGAGACAGGGGATGGCTACACCTTC	TRBD1	NA	TRBV29-1	TRBJ1-2
CASSFGQGITDTQYF	TGTGCCAGCAGCTTTGGACAGGGGATTACAGATACGCAGTATTTT	TRBD1	NA	TRBV11-1	TRBJ2-3
CASSTGQGRYEQYF	TGTGCCAGTAGTACTGGACAGGGCCGCTACGAGCAGTACTTC	TRBD1	NA	TRBV19	TRBJ2-7
CASSRRRSGDVVEQFF	TGTGCCAGCAGCCGTAGACGTAGCGGGGACGTCGTTGAGCAGTTCTTC	TRBD2	NA	TRBV11-2	TRBJ2-1
CASSSLGLAGDFEQFF	TGTGCCAGCAGCTCATTAGGACTAGCGGGAGATTTTGAGCAGTTCTTC	TRBD2	many	TRBV7-9	TRBJ2-1
CASSASGSGGAGETQYF	TGTGCCAGCAGCGCTAGCGGGAGCGGTGGGGCCGGAGAGACCCAGTACTTC	TRBD2	once	TRBV11-2	TRBJ2-5
CASSATGGDTQYF	TGTGCCAGCAGCGCCACCGGCGGAGATACGCAGTATTTT	NA	few	TRBV5-4	TRBJ2-3
CASSSGRGTDTQYF	TGTGCCAGCAGCTCAGGTCGGGGCACAGATACGCAGTATTTT	NA	NA	TRBV7-9	TRBJ2-3
CASMGAGGPYETQYF	TGTGCCAGCATGGGAGCGGGAGGGCCCTACGAGACCCAGTACTTC	TRBD2	NA	TRBV25-1	TRBJ2-5
CASSEFGSLLTGNTIYF	TGTGCCAGTAGTGAGTTCGGCTCGTTGTTAACTGGAAACACCATATATTTT	NA	NA	TRBV19	TRBJ1-3
CASHDPLDSLAKNIQYF	TGTGCCAGCCACGATCCCCTTGACAGTCTAGCCAAAAACATTCAGTACTTC	NA	NA	TRBV10-3	TRBJ2-4
CASMRPGLGYNEQFF	TGTGCCAGCATGAGACCGGGACTAGGATACAATGAGCAGTTCTTC	TRBD2	NA	TRBV27	TRBJ2-1
CASSLRPDLSGNTIYF	TGCGCCAGCAGTCTGCGTCCGGACCTCTCTGGAAACACCATATATTTT	NA	NA	TRBV23-1	TRBJ1-3
CASSLLAPTFQETQYF	TGTGCCAGCTCACTGTTAGCCCCCACGTTTCAAGAGACCCAGTACTTC	NA	many	TRBV18	TRBJ2-5
CASSYIGVNQPQHF	TGTGCCAGCAGTTACATAGGGGTCAATCAGCCCCAGCATTTT	NA	NA	TRBV6-5	TRBJ1-5
CASSLGQGGLETQYF	TGCGCCAGCAGCTTAGGGCAGGGGGGACTAGAGACCCAGTACTTC	NA	NA	TRBV5-1	TRBJ2-5
CASSLTSLEEQFF	TGCGCCAGCAGCTTGACTAGCCTAGAAGAGCAGTTCTTC	NA	few	TRBV5-1	TRBJ2-1
CASSYLAHSSYNEQFF	TGTGCCAGCAGTTATTTGGCGCATAGCTCCTACAATGAGCAGTTCTTC	NA	once	TRBV6-5	TRBJ2-1
CASSTTGGNQPQHF	TGTGCCAGTAGTACGACAGGGGGCAATCAGCCCCAGCATTTT	TRBD1	NA	TRBV19	TRBJ1-5
CASRQTGSEQYF	TGTGCCAGTAGACAGACAGGTTCCGAGCAGTACTTC	NA	few	TRBV19	TRBJ2-7
CASSGLVLNYGYTF	TGTGCCAGTAGTGGGCTTGTCCTTAACTATGGCTACACCTTC	NA	NA	TRBV19	TRBJ1-2
CASKNDRTNTEAFF	TGTGCCAGCAAAAACGACAGGACAAACACTGAAGCTTTCTTT	NA	NA	TRBV27	TRBJ1-1
CASSLGGSRYTDTQYF	TGTGCCAGCAGCTTAGGGGGCTCGCGGTACACAGATACGCAGTATTTT	NA	NA	TRBV11-2	TRBJ2-3
CASSLQGGAEAFF	TGTGCCAGCAGCTTACAGGGGGGGGCTGAAGCTTTCTTT	TRBD1	NA	TRBV7-2	TRBJ1-1
CASSEAAPGVNTEAFF	TGTGCCAGCAGTGAAGCTGCCCCAGGAGTGAACACTGAAGCTTTCTTT	NA	NA	TRBV2	TRBJ1-1